Following are 24 T cell receptor beta chains from one sample sequenced in a study of blood T cell repertoires in COVID-19 (dated by TCRdb to about 2020). Libraries were built with the immunoSEQ multiplex PCR assay. In TCRdb, the immuneACCESS table is reduced to in-frame sequences with V and J assigned. These tables do not hold every clone; where another copy was compared, an unresolved V gene accounts for under half, and the others remain unexplained. In all, the sample holds under 65,000 clones, and 86% of those were seen once. The ten largest make up over 1% of the sample. Material: peripheral blood. All receptors derive from a man in his fifties or sixties with acute or convalescent COVID-19.

This clone was observed a few times. This chain uses TRBV5-1 with TRBJ1-1; D might be TRBD1 (6 bases). Germline CDR1 SGHRS, CDR2 YFSETQ. V was trimmed by 4 bases and J by 6 bases, leaving 13 bases between them. The CDR3 contains 13 residues. CDR3 sequence reads: CASSATGQAEAFF. CDR3 nucleotide sequence: TGCGCCAGCAGCGCTACGGGACAAGCTGAAGCTTTCTTT.

V is TRBV6-5 and J is TRBJ1-1; TRBD1 aligns across 7 bases. Unmatched junction bases numbered 3, after V lost 6 bases and J lost 5 bases. The CDR3 is 12 residues long. In germline, CDR1 is MNHEY, CDR2 SVGAGI. The CDR3 spells CASRGGQTEAFF. CDR3 DNA: TGTGCCAGCAGGGGGGGACAGACTGAAGCTTTCTTT.

The chain uses TRBV4-3 and TRBJ2-1; possibly TRBD2 for D (6 bases). Per the germline V gene, CDR1 is LGHNA and CDR2 is YSLEER. The CDR3 is made up of 17 amino acids. Trimming cost V 2 bases and J 2 bases, with 16 bases left between them. CDR3: CASSQIPGLPTYNEQFF. Here the CDR3 DNA reads TGCGCCAGCAGCCAAATACCGGGACTTCCGACCTACAATGAGCAGTTCTTC.

The chain uses TRBV28 and TRBJ2-3, with a tentative D call TRBD1 (6 bases). CDR3 length: 18 amino acids. V was shortened by 4 bases and J by 0 bases, with 20 bases between the two germline ends. Germline loops: CDR1 MDHEN, CDR2 SYDVKM. The CDR3 is CASSSSGIGTPSTDTQYF. The CDR3 DNA follows: TGTGCCAGCAGTTCCTCGGGAATCGGGACACCTAGCACAGATACGCAGTATTTT.

Written as DNA, the CDR3 is TGTGCCAGCAGCCCCGACAGTTTCTACTCCTACGAGCAGTACTTC. Protein product: CASSPDSFYSYEQYF. The V call is TRBV5-5, the J call TRBJ2-7; a possible D gene is TRBD1 (5 bases). From germline, CDR1 is SGHKS and CDR2 YYEKEE (reference sequence). The V end lost 4 bases, the J end lost 0 bases, and 14 bases lay between the germline ends. The length of the CDR3 is 15 residues.

The chain carries TRBV28 and TRBJ1-5; D not certain. V was pared by 3 bases and J by 5 bases, with 20 bases between. CDR1 is MDHEN and CDR2 is SYDVKM in the germline V gene. CDR3 size: 17 residues. The CDR3 DNA sequence: TGTGCCAGCAGTTTGCGTCTCATGAGGGCAATAGATCAGCCCCAGCATTTT. This sequence encodes CASSLRLMRAIDQPQHF.

The chain recombines TRBV4-3 with TRBJ2-1; 9 nucleotides align to TRBD2. J gave up 7 bases and V 6 bases, and 7 bases lay outside the gene matches. This CDR3 has 14 residues. The germline V gene has CDR1 LGHNA and CDR2 YSLEER. CDR3 protein: CASSKLAGDNEQFF. CDR3 nucleotide sequence: TGCGCCAGCAGTAAATTAGCGGGGGATAATGAGCAGTTCTTC.

The V gene is TRBV7-2, the J gene TRBJ2-7, with 11 bases lining up with TRBD1. The CDR3 extends over 15 amino acids. V dropped 6 bases and J dropped 6; count of bases not matched to a gene: 10. Germline-derived CDR1 and CDR2 are SGHTA and FQGNSA. CDR3 region: CASRPSGTGGGEQYF. CDR3 nucleotide sequence: TGTGCCAGCAGGCCCTCCGGGACAGGGGGTGGCGAGCAGTACTTC.

The J gene is TRBJ2-7, the V gene TRBV6-1, with D maybe TRBD2 (6 bases). The CDR3 is made up of 16 amino acids. Deletions cut 2 bases from V and 2 bases from J, with 16 bases between. Germline-derived CDR1 and CDR2 are MNHNS and SASEGT. The CDR3 loop reads CASSESSSGLTYEQYF. CDR3 bases: TGTGCCAGCAGTGAAAGCTCCAGCGGGCTTACCTACGAGCAGTACTTC.

This clone was seen once. The genes are TRBV27 and TRBJ2-5; 7 positions match TRBD1. The CDR3 is 16 residues long. Germline CDR1 is MNHEY and CDR2 is SMNVEV (reference sequence). J was trimmed by 1 base and V by 5 bases; bases with no gene match: 10. The CDR3 is CASSRRMTGTQETQYF. CDR3 bases: TGTGCCAGCAGTAGGAGGATGACAGGGACCCAAGAGACCCAGTACTTC.

Here the CDR3 DNA reads TGTGCCAGCAGCGTAGGGACAAATCAGCCCCAGCATTTT. This translates into CASSVGTNQPQHF. The J gene is TRBJ1-5, the V gene TRBV9; D may be TRBD1 (5 bases). With 0 bases removed from V and 4 bases from J, the gap between germline ends came to 5 bases. The CDR3 is 13 residues long. From germline, CDR1 is SGDLS and CDR2 YYNGEE. Complete variable domain (other parts from reference TRBV9 and TRBJ1-5): DSGVTQTPKHLITATGQRVTLRCSPRSGDLSVYWYQQSLDQGLQFLIQYYNGEERAKGNILERFSAQQFPDLHSELNLSSLELGDSALYFCASSVGTNQPQHFGDGTRLSIL.

The chain joins TRBV19 to TRBJ1-2; TRBD1 is a possible D gene (5 bases). CDR3 length: 13 residues. V lost 4 bases to trimming and J lost 2 bases, with 8 bases between them. Germline V gene data show CDR1 as LNHDA and CDR2 as SQIVND (reference sequence). For the CDR3, the DNA is TGTGCCAGTAGTAAGGACAACAACTATGGCTACACCTTC. Translating it yields CASSKDNNYGYTF. The entire variable domain, with the rest obtained from reference TRBV19 and TRBJ1-2, is as follows: DGGITQSPKYLFRKEGQNVTLSCEQNLNHDAMYWYRQDPGQGLRLIYYSQIVNDFQKGDIAEGYSVSREKKESFPLTVTSAQKNPTAFYLCASSKDNNYGYTFGSGTRLTVV.

This clone occurred once. This chain joins TRBV4-3 and TRBJ1-2; the D gene is possibly TRBD1 (5 bases). Trimming removed 0 bases at V and 6 bases at J, with 11 bases between. From germline, CDR1 is LGHNA and CDR2 YSLEER. This CDR3 contains 14 residues. CDR3 DNA: TGCGCCAGCAGCCAAGACGGGGGTTTGGATGGCTACACCTTC. It translates to CASSQDGGLDGYTF.

The chain links TRBV5-5 to TRBJ2-1; D is unresolved. Germline V gene data show CDR1 as SGHKS and CDR2 as YYEKEE (reference sequence). The germline V and J ends were trimmed by 3 bases and 1 base, with 11 bases remaining between them. The CDR3 contains 15 residues. The CDR3 DNA reads as TGTGCCAGCAGCTACTCACTGGAGTCCTACAATGAGCAGTTCTTC. Amino acids: CASSYSLESYNEQFF.

The V and J genes are TRBV7-9 and TRBJ2-7; TRBD2 matches 11 bases. Trimming took 4 bases from V and 1 from J; bases not matched to a gene: 12. The CDR3 runs to 18 residues. Germline V CDR1 and CDR2: SEHNR, FQNEAQ (reference sequence). The CDR3 loop reads CASSSLLAGASHSYEQYF. The CDR3 region has the DNA TGTGCCAGCAGCTCACTACTAGCGGGAGCATCCCATTCCTACGAGCAGTACTTC.

This clone occurred once. The CDR3 nucleotides read TGTGCCAGCAGTTCACGGGACAGGGGAGGAGGCTACACCTTC. It codes for CASSSRDRGGGYTF. V usage is TRBV6-5 and J usage is TRBJ1-2; 10 bases align to TRBD1. V was clipped by 4 bases and J by 8 bases; unmatched bases: 7. CDR3 size: 14 residues. Germline loops: CDR1 MNHEY, CDR2 SVGAGI.

Of note for this clone: The junction departs from germline at one end; a sequencing error may be responsible. This chain uses TRBV19 with TRBJ1-5; D ambiguous. CDR1 is LNHDA, CDR2 SQIVND, per germline (reference sequence). This CDR3 spans 13 amino acids. CDR3 loop: CASSIVSYQPQHF. The CDR3 DNA reads as TGTGCCAGTAGTATCGTTAGCTATCAGCCCCAGCATTTT.

This rearrangement joins TRBV28 to TRBJ2-2; 16 positions match TRBD2. Germline trimming cut 6 bases from V and 5 bases from J; bases unmatched to any gene: 3. The CDR3 runs to 16 residues. Germline CDR1 reads MDHEN; CDR2 reads SYDVKM. For the CDR3, the DNA is TGTGCCAGCAGGGGACTAGCGGGAGGGTTGACCGGGGAGCTGTTTTTT. Translated, it gives CASRGLAGGLTGELFF.

V usage is TRBV6-5 and J usage is TRBJ1-2; 11 nucleotides agree with TRBD1. After removal of 5 bases from V and 9 bases from J, the junction contained 5 bases not matched to a gene. Germline CDR1 MNHEY, CDR2 SVGAGI. The CDR3 runs to 13 residues. As DNA, the CDR3 is TGTGCCAGCAGTCAGGGACAGGGGGTTAGCTACACCTTC. Translation gives CASSQGQGVSYTF.

The chain is built from TRBV19 and TRBJ2-1, with 12 nucleotides matching TRBD2. This CDR3 comprises 16 residues. With 5 bases clipped from V and 3 bases from J, the junction kept 5 bases outside the gene matches. Germline CDR1 LNHDA, CDR2 SQIVND (reference sequence). CDR3 sequence reads: CASSAWTSGVYNEQFF. The DNA for the CDR3 is TGTGCCAGTAGTGCCTGGACTAGCGGGGTCTACAATGAGCAGTTCTTC.

The rearrangement uses TRBV7-3 and TRBJ2-1; TRBD1 matches at 7 bases. The length of the CDR3 is 14 residues. Germline V gene lookup returns CDR1 SGHTA and CDR2 FQGTGA. Trimming took 1 base from V and 7 from J; bases not matched to a gene: 4. DNA of the CDR3: TGTGCCAGCAGCTTAAGCAGGGGGAATAATGAGCAGTTCTTC. Its translation: CASSLSRGNNEQFF.

This clone was seen only once. V usage is TRBV28 and J usage is TRBJ2-5, with D maybe TRBD1 (6 bases). V was trimmed by 2 bases and J by 1 base, leaving 11 bases between them. The CDR3 is 15 residues long. Germline-derived CDR1 and CDR2 are MDHEN and SYDVKM. CDR3 amino acids: CASSLRARGQETQYF. CDR3 DNA: TGTGCCAGCAGTTTAAGGGCCAGGGGCCAAGAGACCCAGTACTTC.

V gene TRBV11-2 combines with J gene TRBJ2-7; TRBD2 matches at 7 bases. The CDR3 consists of 16 residues. Trimming removed 5 bases from V and 4 bases from J; junction bases left unmatched: 14. CDR1 SGHAT and CDR2 FQNNGV come from the germline V gene. CDR3 amino acids: CASSPIHGRDGYEQYF. CDR3 bases: TGTGCCAGCAGCCCTATCCATGGGAGGGATGGATACGAGCAGTACTTC.

The rearrangement joins TRBV7-9 to TRBJ1-6; 7 bases agree with TRBD1. Germline lookup yields CDR1 SEHNR and CDR2 FQNEAQ (reference sequence). CDR3 length equals 14 residues. Trimming took 4 bases from V and 11 from J; bases not matched to a gene: 8. The CDR3 DNA follows: TGTGCCAGCAGCTACTCGACAGGGTGGACACCCCTCCACTTT. Its translation: CASSYSTGWTPLHF. Using reference TRBV7-9 and TRBJ1-6 for the parts outside the CDR3, the full variable domain is DTGVSQNPRHKITKRGQNVTFRCDPISEHNRLYWYRQTLGQGPEFLTYFQNEAQLEKSRLLSDRFSAERPKGSFSTLEIQRTEQGDSAMYLCASSYSTGWTPLHFGNGTRLTVT.